This record concerns one TCR beta chain sequence. This sample was taken from a study of T cell responses to AZD1222 COVID-19 vaccine. Using immunoSEQ multiplex PCR, the repertoire was profiled, and TCRdb retains in-frame clones only, with some absent. Of under 200,000 clones in the sample, 90% to 95% were seen once. Unmatched junction bases numbered 5, after V lost 3 bases and J lost 3 bases. The CDR3 is made up of 15 amino acids. The V gene's germline CDR1 is SGHKS and CDR2 YYEKEE (reference sequence). The chain links TRBV5-5 to TRBJ2-2; the match to TRBD2 covers 7 bases. The receptor was isolated from an adult in good health. Here the sequenced sample was peripheral blood, taken on day 0 of AZD1222 vaccination. Written as DNA, the CDR3 is TGTGCCAGCAGCTCGGGAGGAGTAGACACCGGGGAGCTGTTTTTT. It codes for CASSSGGVDTGELFF.